These 32 T cell receptor beta chains were sequenced from one sample in a study of identifying expanded T cells in peripheral blood. The table came from immunoSEQ multiplex PCR; TCRdb's copy has only in-frame clones and leaves some out. Among 95,000 or so clones listed, approximately 84% were seen once. Sequencing input: blood. The origin of the receptors is a person aged 18 to 75 in good health.

V usage is TRBV2 and J usage is TRBJ1-6; D is unresolved. Trimming cost V 4 bases and J 2 bases, with 15 bases left between them. This CDR3 contains 17 residues. Germline V lookup: CDR1 SNHLY, CDR2 FYNNEI. The CDR3 DNA reads as TGTGCCAGCAGTGGGCGGGAATTGGGGACCTATAATTCACCCCTCCACTTT. Amino acid sequence: CASSGRELGTYNSPLHF.

This chain uses TRBV27 with TRBJ2-1; 9 bases agree with TRBD2. The CDR3 is made up of 14 amino acids. Germline trimming cut 3 bases from V and 6 bases from J; bases unmatched to any gene: 3. Germline V gene sequence: CDR1 MNHEY, CDR2 SMNVEV (reference sequence). The CDR3 reads CASSFGGGANEQFF. CDR3 nucleotide sequence: TGTGCCAGCAGTTTCGGCGGGGGGGCCAATGAGCAGTTCTTC.

The V and J genes are TRBV27 and TRBJ1-1, with TRBD1 matching 7 bases. V lost 4 bases and J lost 7; bases outside the gene matches: 3. Germline CDR1 is MNHEY and CDR2 is SMNVEV (reference sequence). The CDR3 consists of 12 residues. The CDR3 sequence is CASSSQGDEAFF. CDR3 nucleotides: TGTGCCAGCAGTTCTCAGGGGGATGAAGCTTTCTTT.

The CDR3 region has the DNA TGTGCCAGCAGCTTCTACAGGGGGCAAAGTTATGGCTACACCTTC. Its translation is CASSFYRGQSYGYTF. V is TRBV7-8 and J is TRBJ1-2; TRBD1 aligns across 9 bases. In germline, CDR1 is SGHVS, CDR2 FQNEAQ. This CDR3 region has 15 residues. Unmatched junction bases numbered 7, after V lost 3 bases and J lost 5 bases. Full variable domain (missing parts from reference TRBV7-8 and TRBJ1-2): GAGVSQSPRYKVAKRGQDVALRCDPISGHVSLFWYQQALGQGPEFLTYFQNEAQLDKSGLPSDRFFAERPEGSVSTLKIQRTQQEDSAVYLCASSFYRGQSYGYTFGSGTRLTVV.

V usage is TRBV19 and J usage is TRBJ1-1; weak D call: TRBD1 (5 bases). The V end lost 7 bases, the J end lost 0 bases, and 12 bases lay between the germline ends. The germline V gene has CDR1 LNHDA and CDR2 SQIVND (reference sequence). The CDR3 totals 14 residues. The CDR3 loop reads CASIMGPMNTEAFF. CDR3 DNA: TGTGCCAGTATTATGGGGCCCATGAACACTGAAGCTTTCTTT.

The chain has TRBV7-9 and TRBJ2-7; 7 bases fit TRBD2. The CDR3 length is 15 residues. V was pared by 5 bases and J by 5 bases, with 12 bases of the junction left unmatched. Germline-derived CDR1 and CDR2 are SEHNR and FQNEAQ (reference sequence). The CDR3 bases are TGTGCCAGCAGCAACACCGGGAGGCTATTCCACGAGCAGTACTTC. Translating gives CASSNTGRLFHEQYF. Full variable domain (outside the CDR3, taken from reference TRBV7-9 and TRBJ2-7): DTGVSQNPRHKITKRGQNVTFRCDPISEHNRLYWYRQTLGQGPEFLTYFQNEAQLEKSRLLSDRFSAERPKGSFSTLEIQRTEQGDSAMYLCASSNTGRLFHEQYFGPGTRLTVT.

The chain employs TRBV18 and TRBJ1-5; D is uncertain. The CDR3 is 14 amino acids. Trimming stripped 6 bases from V and 10 bases from J, with 19 bases between. Germline CDR1 KGHSH, CDR2 LQKENI. CDR3 bases: TGTGCCAGCTCGCTGAACGGTGACTCATCCCCCCAGCATTTT. The encoded protein is CASSLNGDSSPQHF.

The gene calls are TRBV11-2 and TRBJ2-2, with a tentative D call TRBD2 (6 bases). With 5 bases removed from V and 6 bases from J, the gap between germline ends came to 10 bases. This CDR3 spans 13 amino acids. Germline assignment: CDR1 SGHAT and CDR2 FQNNGV. The CDR3 DNA sequence: TGTGCCAGCAGCCGGGAGTCCGCCGGGGAGCTGTTTTTT. Translated: CASSRESAGELFF. Looking up the rest from reference TRBV11-2 and TRBJ2-2 gives the full variable domain: EAGVAQSPRYKIIEKRQSVAFWCNPISGHATLYWYQQILGQGPKLLIQFQNNGVVDDSQLPKDRFSAERLKGVDSTLKIQPAKLEDSAVYLCASSRESAGELFFGEGSRLTVL.

The chain uses TRBV4-3 and TRBJ1-1; possibly TRBD1 for D (5 bases). V lost 0 bases to trimming and J lost 3 bases, with 14 bases between them. This CDR3 is 16 amino acids long. Germline CDR1 and CDR2: LGHNA and YSLEER. Written as DNA, the CDR3 is TGCGCCAGCAGCCAAGATGGGGCAGGAGGGTACACTGAAGCTTTCTTT. As protein: CASSQDGAGGYTEAFF.

CDR3 sequence: CASSSPSIYEQYF. The CDR3 region has the DNA TGTGCCAGCAGTTCTCCTAGCATCTACGAGCAGTACTTC. The V gene is TRBV6-5, the J gene TRBJ2-7; D may be TRBD2 (5 bases). The V and J ends lost 4 bases and 3 bases respectively, with 10 bases between them. There are 13 residues in the CDR3. CDR1 MNHEY and CDR2 SVGAGI come from the germline V gene.

The chain links TRBV5-1 to TRBJ2-1, with 9 bases fitting TRBD1. CDR3 size: 14 residues. V shed 4 bases, J shed 5 bases, and the junction held 4 bases outside the gene matches. CDR1 is SGHRS, CDR2 YFSETQ, per germline. CDR3 sequence reads: CASSPGQGDNEQFF. Written as DNA, the CDR3 is TGCGCCAGCAGCCCGGGACAGGGAGACAATGAGCAGTTCTTC.

J is TRBJ1-5 and V is TRBV7-2; D is perhaps TRBD1 (5 bases). V shed 5 bases and J shed 0 bases, with 11 bases lying between them. Germline loops: CDR1 SGHTA, CDR2 FQGNSA. This CDR3 has 15 amino acids. The CDR3 nucleotides are TGTGCCAGCAGCCCGACAGCGTATAGCAATCAGCCCCAGCATTTT. Translated: CASSPTAYSNQPQHF.

The chain is built from TRBV7-8 and TRBJ1-2; D unresolved. Germline CDR1 and CDR2: SGHVS and FQNEAQ. V was cut by 0 bases and J by 6 bases, with 8 bases left in between. This CDR3 is built from 13 residues. CDR3: CASSLAPNHGYTF. CDR3 nucleotides: TGTGCCAGCAGCTTAGCCCCGAACCATGGCTACACCTTC.

This chain joins TRBV7-9 and TRBJ1-2; possibly TRBD1 for D (5 bases). The CDR3 spans 13 residues. The V and J ends lost 1 base and 8 bases respectively, with 11 bases between them. In germline, CDR1 is SEHNR, CDR2 FQNEAQ (reference sequence). The CDR3 DNA reads TGTGCCAGCAGCTTAGGGCAGGGCGGCGGCTACACCTTC. Translation gives CASSLGQGGGYTF.

This clone has just one count. The chain carries TRBV5-4 and TRBJ1-5; 8 nucleotides line up with TRBD1. From germline, CDR1 is SGHNT and CDR2 YYREEE (reference sequence). Losses at the gene ends were 4 bases for V and 7 bases for J; bases not matched to a gene: 10. CDR3 size: 15 residues. This CDR3 reads CASSLQPDRGQPQHF. CDR3 sequence (DNA): TGTGCCAGCAGCCTCCAACCTGACAGGGGACAGCCCCAGCATTTT.

The chain joins TRBV25-1 to TRBJ2-6; D call uncertain. The germline V gene encodes CDR1 MGHDK and CDR2 SYGVNS. The CDR3 runs 13 residues. Trimming cost V 5 bases and J 1 base, with 3 bases left between them. CDR3 sequence reads: CASSLSGANVLTF. Here the CDR3 DNA reads TGTGCCAGCAGTCTTTCTGGGGCCAACGTCCTGACTTTC.

V and J are TRBV2 and TRBJ1-1; D uncertain. The CDR3 has 16 amino acids. Trimming removed 4 bases at V and 3 bases at J, with 18 bases between. Looked up from germline, CDR1 is SNHLY and CDR2 is FYNNEI. The CDR3 reads CASSGEDGVGYTEAFF. The DNA of the CDR3 is TGTGCCAGCAGTGGCGAGGACGGAGTCGGGTACACTGAAGCTTTCTTT.

The V and J genes are TRBV4-2 and TRBJ2-3; possibly TRBD1 for D (5 bases). Trimming cost V 0 bases and J 5 bases, with 15 bases left between them. This CDR3 contains 16 residues. The germline gives CDR1 LGHNA, CDR2 YNFKEQ. CDR3: CASSQETWGGGDTQYF. DNA of the CDR3: TGTGCCAGCAGCCAAGAGACCTGGGGCGGTGGAGATACGCAGTATTTT.

The sample holds one count of this clone. V usage is TRBV27 and J usage is TRBJ1-1; tentative D call: TRBD1 (5 bases). Germline V lookup: CDR1 MNHEY, CDR2 SMNVEV (reference sequence). Trimming stripped 2 bases from V and 4 bases from J, with 14 bases between. This CDR3 is built from 15 residues. CDR3 bases: TGTGCCAGCAGTTTAAGGGGCACAAGTAGCACTGAAGCTTTCTTT. Its protein product is CASSLRGTSSTEAFF.

CDR3 in amino acids: CASRPSGSSYEQYF. The CDR3 bases are TGTGCCAGTAGACCCTCCGGAAGCTCCTACGAGCAGTACTTC. This rearrangement joins TRBV19 to TRBJ2-7, with D uncertain. CDR1 is LNHDA and CDR2 is SQIVND in the germline V gene (reference sequence). This CDR3 is built from 14 residues. V was clipped by 6 bases and J by 0 bases, with 12 bases between them. The entire variable domain, with the rest obtained from reference TRBV19 and TRBJ2-7, is as follows: DGGITQSPKYLFRKEGQNVTLSCEQNLNHDAMYWYRQDPGQGLRLIYYSQIVNDFQKGDIAEGYSVSREKKESFPLTVTSAQKNPTAFYLCASRPSGSSYEQYFGPGTRLTVT.

The rearrangement uses TRBV19 and TRBJ1-5; the D gene is possibly TRBD1 (5 bases). Between the trimmed V and J ends, which lost 5 bases and 3 bases, there was a span of 14 bases. The CDR3 extends over 15 amino acids. In germline, CDR1 is LNHDA, CDR2 SQIVND (reference sequence). For the CDR3, the DNA is TGTGCCAGTAGTTACGCAGGGAATTCCAATCAGCCCCAGCATTTT. The encoded protein is CASSYAGNSNQPQHF.

The CDR3 nucleotides are TGTGCCAGCAGCCAGGGAGGGGGCTACACCTTC. Translating it yields CASSQGGGYTF. J is TRBJ1-2 and V is TRBV11-3; D is possibly TRBD1 (5 bases). CDR3 length: 11 residues. Between the trimmed V and J ends, which lost 5 bases and 8 bases, there was a span of 9 bases. Per germline, CDR1 SGHNT and CDR2 YENEEA.

The CDR3, as DNA: TGCGCCAGCAGCCAAGATGGACAGGGGGCAGGGGATACGCAGTATTTT. It translates to CASSQDGQGAGDTQYF. J is TRBJ2-3 and V is TRBV4-1; TRBD1 agrees at 11 bases. The V gene end was trimmed by 0 bases and the J gene end by 6 bases; junction bases not matched to a gene: 5. Germline CDR1 reads MGHRA; CDR2 reads YSYEKL. The CDR3 runs 16 residues.

The chain combines TRBV7-9 with TRBJ1-1, with D tentatively TRBD1 (5 bases). CDR1 is SEHNR, CDR2 FQNEAQ, per germline (reference sequence). V lost 4 bases to trimming and J lost 1 base, with 10 bases between them. CDR3 size: 14 residues. The CDR3 reads CASSSDDRNTEAFF. The DNA of the CDR3 is TGTGCCAGCAGCTCCGACGACAGGAACACTGAAGCTTTCTTT.

The chain is built from TRBV5-6 and TRBJ2-2; D possibly corresponds to TRBD1 (6 bases). The CDR3 is 17 residues long. Looked up from germline, CDR1 is SGHDT and CDR2 is YYEEEE. V lost 1 base, J lost 2 bases, and 15 bases lay in between. CDR3 bases: TGTGCCAGCAGCTTGAACTCCGGGACAATAAACACCGGGGAGCTGTTTTTT. This translates into CASSLNSGTINTGELFF.

The V and J genes are TRBV5-1 and TRBJ2-6, with a tentative D call TRBD1 (5 bases). Germline V gene data show CDR1 as SGHRS and CDR2 as YFSETQ. Between the trimmed V and J ends, which lost 1 base and 4 bases, there was a span of 9 bases. The CDR3 runs to 15 residues. The CDR3 region has the DNA TGCGCCAGCAGCTTGCCAGGGTACGGGGCCAACGTCCTGACTTTC. Protein product: CASSLPGYGANVLTF.

This chain links TRBV30 with TRBJ2-7; D remains ambiguous. The CDR3 is made up of 13 amino acids. The V end was cut by 0 bases, the J end by 3 bases, with 9 bases between. CDR1 GTSNPN and CDR2 SVGIG come from the germline V gene (reference sequence). The CDR3 region has the DNA TGTGCCTGGAGTGTACAAGCCAGCTACGAGCAGTACTTC. Translated: CAWSVQASYEQYF.

In this sample, this clone turned up once. The gene calls are TRBV5-4 and TRBJ2-7; D may be TRBD1 (6 bases). V lost 2 bases, J lost 2 bases, and 11 bases lay in between. The germline gives CDR1 SGHNT, CDR2 YYREEE (reference sequence). The CDR3 totals 14 residues. CDR3 nucleotides: TGTGCCAGCAGCTTAGGACAGCGACCCTACGAGCAGTACTTC. This encodes CASSLGQRPYEQYF.

V usage is TRBV7-2 and J usage is TRBJ1-2; no clear D. Trimming removed 5 bases at V and 8 bases at J, with 30 bases between. This CDR3 has 18 residues. Germline values: CDR1 SGHTA, CDR2 FQGNSA. CDR3 residues: CASSLPTSAGTRAGGYTF. The DNA of the CDR3 is TGTGCCAGCAGCCTGCCCACTAGTGCGGGCACACGGGCGGGAGGCTACACCTTC. Variable domain in full (rest from reference TRBV7-2 and TRBJ1-2): GAGVSQSPSNKVTEKGKDVELRCDPISGHTALYWYRQSLGQGLEFLIYFQGNSAPDKSGLPSDRFSAERTGGSVSTLTIQRTQQEDSAVYLCASSLPTSAGTRAGGYTFGSGTRLTVV.

J is TRBJ1-5 and V is TRBV19; D gene ambiguous. The CDR3 sequence is 15 residues long. The germline V gene encodes CDR1 LNHDA and CDR2 SQIVND (reference sequence). The V gene lost 7 bases and the J gene lost 7 bases, with 20 bases spanning the gap. The DNA for the CDR3 is TGTGCCAGTACCCCCATCGTCAGGACGAGGCAGCCCCAGCATTTT. Translated: CASTPIVRTRQPQHF.

V gene TRBV6-5 combines with J gene TRBJ1-1; D unresolved. The CDR3 is 11 amino acids. V was shortened by 7 bases and J by 9 bases, with 12 bases between the two germline ends. Per germline, CDR1 MNHEY and CDR2 SVGAGI. The CDR3 DNA reads as TGTGCCAGCATCCAAGTTGGAAAAGCTTTCTTT. Its translation is CASIQVGKAFF.

This sequence joins TRBV11-2 and TRBJ1-1, with 11 bases lining up with TRBD1. The trim removed 3 bases at V and 5 bases at J, leaving 2 bases unmatched. Germline V gene data show CDR1 as SGHAT and CDR2 as FQNNGV. The CDR3 is 14 amino acids. CDR3 nucleotides: TGTGCCAGCAGCTTCGGGGACAGGGGGACTGAAGCTTTCTTT. Residues: CASSFGDRGTEAFF.